Sequencing of this TCR beta chain was carried out in a study of B cell selection in AIRE deficiency. Germline V lookup: CDR1 MNHEY, CDR2 SMNVEV (reference sequence). V lost 6 bases, J lost 0 bases, and 6 bases lay in between. CDR3 length: 14 residues. Conventional CD4 T cells were sorted as CD4+CD127+ cells. Assay: immunoSEQ multiplex PCR; the TCRdb copy retains only in-frame clones and omits some. This repertoire shows about 25,000 clones, nearly 97% found once; its top ten account for roughly 0.22%. Material for sequencing was CD4+CD127+ conventional T cells sorted from PBMCs. The source is a human donor in good health. V usage is TRBV27 and J usage is TRBJ1-6, with D uncertain. As DNA, the CDR3 is TGTGCCAGCAGCCGTAGCTCCTATAATTCACCCCTCCACTTT. Amino acids: CASSRSSYNSPLHF.